The 20 T cell receptor beta chains reported below all come from one sample, sequenced in a study of T cells in Graves' hyperthyroidism and ophthalmopathy. The investigators amplified TCR beta CDR3 regions from RNA transcripts. TCR CDR3 underwent first-round RT-PCR with the HTBI primer set. TCRdb itself ran the multiplex PCR reads through MiXCR, one entry per CDR3 protein. Counted here are approximately 640,000 distinct CDR3 sequences, about 16% occurring once; the ten biggest clones make up 3% to 4.5%. Sample: blood. The origin of the receptors is a woman between 25 and 40 years old with Graves' hyperthyroidism.

Turning to this clonotype: An end of the junction does not agree with germline; a read error may underlie this. The chain couples TRBV5-1 to TRBJ2-2, with a tentative D call TRBD1 (5 bases). This CDR3 region has 12 residues. Germline values: CDR1 SGHRS, CDR2 YFSETQ. CDR3 sequence (DNA): TGCGCCAGCAGCTCAGGGTTGGCATCGGCGATTTTT. Translated, it gives CASSSGLASAIF.

The chain has TRBV12-3 or TRBV12-4 and TRBJ1-6; D not resolved. The ends were cut back, 2 bases at V and 9 bases at J, with 5 bases in the middle. There are 12 residues in the CDR3. The DNA for the CDR3 is TGTGCCAGCAGTTTACAGTCTTCACCCCTCCACTTT. Residues: CASSLQSSPLHF.

As regards this clonotype: One end of the junction does not line up with germline, which may come from a read error. The genes are TRBV25-1 and TRBJ2-3, with a tentative D call TRBD1 (6 bases). The CDR3 totals 15 residues. In germline, CDR1 is MGHDK, CDR2 SYGVNS. The CDR3 coding sequence is TGTGCCACCAGTGTCAGGACAGTTAGCACAGATACGCAGTATTTT. It specifies CATSVRTVSTDTQYF.

This clonotype was detected many times. V gene TRBV2 combines with J gene TRBJ2-7; 14 bases fit TRBD2. V was clipped by 5 bases and J by 4 bases; unmatched bases: 4. The CDR3 loop spans 15 amino acids. CDR1 and CDR2 from the germline V gene are SNHLY and FYNNEI. The CDR3 region has the DNA TGTGCCAGCAGTAGGACTAGCGGGAGGAGGTACGAGCAGTACTTC. This gives the protein CASSRTSGRRYEQYF.

The chain uses TRBV24-1 and TRBJ1-2; weak D call: TRBD1 (5 bases). V was cut by 3 bases and J by 6 bases, with 13 bases left in between. This CDR3 is 14 amino acids long. Germline CDR1 and CDR2: KGHDR and SFDVKD. CDR3 amino acids: CATSDTRDVDGYTF. The CDR3 bases are TGTGCCACCAGTGATACCCGGGACGTCGATGGCTACACCTTC.

This clonotype was found many times. CDR3 amino acids: CSAREDQLTDTQYF. CDR3 DNA sequence: TGCAGTGCTAGAGAAGACCAACTCACAGATACGCAGTATTTT. The chain joins TRBV20-1 to TRBJ2-3, with D uncertain. V lost 0 bases, J lost 2 bases, and 9 bases lay in between. The CDR3 has 14 amino acids. Germline V gene lookup returns CDR1 DFQATT and CDR2 SNEGSKA (reference sequence).

This chain links TRBV28 with TRBJ2-7; D may be TRBD1 or TRBD2 (5 bases each). CDR1 and CDR2 (germline): MDHEN, SYDVKM. The ends were cut back, 5 bases at V and 2 bases at J, with 7 bases in the middle. The CDR3 totals 12 residues. The DNA for the CDR3 is TGTGCCAGCAGTGGGGACCCCTACGAGCAGTACTTC. It yields the protein CASSGDPYEQYF.

The V and J genes are TRBV20-1 and TRBJ1-6; 7 nucleotides align to TRBD1. The CDR3 runs to 15 residues. Germline V gene sequence: CDR1 DFQATT, CDR2 SNEGSKA (reference sequence). Germline trimming cut 2 bases from V and 5 bases from J; bases unmatched to any gene: 6. CDR3 in amino acids: CSARSPGQNNSPLHF. CDR3 nucleotide sequence: TGCAGTGCTAGAAGTCCGGGACAGAATAATTCACCCCTCCACTTT.

The table lists this clonotype with a few counts. A read error may account for a junction end that differs from germline. This chain uses TRBV28 with TRBJ1-5; 7 nucleotides match TRBD1. Germline values: CDR1 MDHEN, CDR2 SYDVKM. The CDR3 runs 13 residues. The CDR3 coding sequence is TGTGCCGGCAGGACAGGCCGCAATCAGCCCCAGCATTTT. Translated, it gives CAGRTGRNQPQHF.

This clonotype has a count of ten or more. V usage is TRBV13 and J usage is TRBJ2-7; 7 bases fit TRBD1. Germline V CDR1 and CDR2: PRHDT, FYEKMQ (reference sequence). V shed 5 bases, J shed 2 bases, and the junction held 3 bases outside the gene matches. The CDR3 covers 13 residues. The DNA of the CDR3 is TGTGCCAGCAGCCACGGGACAGCCTACGAGCAGTACTTC. Protein product: CASSHGTAYEQYF.

The V call is TRBV12-3 or TRBV12-4, the J call TRBJ1-3; D remains unclear. This CDR3 has 10 amino acids. V gave up 10 bases and J gave up 9 bases, with 10 bases separating them. This CDR3 reads CATRGGTIYF. The CDR3 DNA is TGTGCCACCCGGGGAGGCACCATATATTTT.

This clonotype was detected a few times. This chain uses TRBV7-9 with TRBJ2-2; D is perhaps TRBD1 (6 bases). Between the trimmed V and J ends, which lost 4 bases and 6 bases, there was a span of 15 bases. The CDR3 sequence is 15 residues long. The V gene's germline CDR1 is SEHNR and CDR2 FQNEAQ (reference sequence). Here the CDR3 DNA reads TGTGCCAGCAGCTCCTCACTAGAGGGGGCCGGGGAGCTGTTTTTT. Its protein product is CASSSSLEGAGELFF.

This clonotype was observed at least ten times. The chain carries TRBV6-5 and TRBJ1-5; D is unclear. Germline values: CDR1 MNHEY, CDR2 SVGAGI. The CDR3 contains 14 residues. V was shortened by 3 bases and J by 5 bases, with 11 bases between the two germline ends. CDR3 nucleotides: TGTGCCAGCAGTTATCTTCGGGGAGATCAGCCCCAGCATTTT. Amino acids: CASSYLRGDQPQHF.

This chain links TRBV7-6 with TRBJ2-1; 8 nucleotides match TRBD2. This CDR3 is 18 amino acids long. With 5 bases clipped from V and 4 bases from J, the junction kept 16 bases outside the gene matches. CDR1 is SGHVS, CDR2 FNYEAQ, per germline. Written as DNA, the CDR3 is TGTGCCAGCAGCGGCCGTGAGAGCGGGAGTATTTCTTACAATGAGCAGTTCTTC. Amino acids: CASSGRESGSISYNEQFF.

This clonotype was recorded many times. The rearrangement joins TRBV7-2 to TRBJ1-2, with D possibly being TRBD1 (5 bases). Trimming took off 5 bases at V and 4 bases at J, with 11 bases between the two ends. This CDR3 spans 13 amino acids. The germline V gene has CDR1 SGHTA and CDR2 FQGNSA. In DNA form, the CDR3 reads TGTGCCAGCAGCCCTGGACAATTCTATGGCTACACCTTC. Translating it yields CASSPGQFYGYTF.

This clonotype turned up a few times. CDR3 region: CASLDTYEQYF. The CDR3 DNA sequence: TGTGCCAGCCTGGACACATACGAGCAGTACTTC. The rearrangement links TRBV6-1 to TRBJ2-7; tentatively, D is TRBD1 (5 bases). Germline CDR1 and CDR2: MNHNS and SASEGT. Trimming shortened V by 8 bases and J by 4 bases, and 9 bases separated the two germline ends. The CDR3 is 11 amino acids.

This clonotype has ten or more counts. The gene calls are TRBV30 and TRBJ2-7, with 7 positions matching TRBD2. V was pared by 7 bases and J by 2 bases, with 2 bases of the junction left unmatched. Germline V gene lookup returns CDR1 GTSNPN and CDR2 SVGIG (reference sequence). The CDR3 is made up of 11 amino acids. The CDR3 spells CASAGPYEQYF. In nucleotides, the CDR3 is TGTGCCTCAGCGGGACCCTACGAGCAGTACTTC.

This chain connects TRBV20-1 to TRBJ1-5, with D possibly TRBD1 on 5 matching bases. The germline V and J ends were trimmed by 3 bases and 3 bases, with 12 bases remaining between them. Germline V lookup: CDR1 DFQATT, CDR2 SNEGSKA (reference sequence). The length of the CDR3 is 14 residues. CDR3 sequence reads: CSASRRQYNQPQHF. CDR3 bases: TGCAGTGCTAGTAGGAGACAGTACAATCAGCCCCAGCATTTT.

The DNA for the CDR3 is TGCAGTGCCCAGGACAGGGCAATTCAGCCCCAGCATTTT. It translates to CSAQDRAIQPQHF. V is TRBV20-1 and J is TRBJ1-5, with 8 bases identical to TRBD1. V lost 6 bases, J lost 6 bases, and 7 bases stayed unmatched. There are 13 residues in the CDR3. Germline CDR1 is DFQATT and CDR2 is SNEGSKA (reference sequence).

This clonotype was observed many times. The chain recombines TRBV27 with TRBJ1-6; 7 bases fit TRBD1. The CDR3 is 17 amino acids. Looked up from germline, CDR1 is MNHEY and CDR2 is SMNVEV (reference sequence). V lost 5 bases and J lost 6; bases outside the gene matches: 13. CDR3 in DNA: TGTGCCAGCAGTACGCTTACAGGGGTTTGGTCTAATTCACCCCTCCACTTT. Its protein is CASSTLTGVWSNSPLHF.